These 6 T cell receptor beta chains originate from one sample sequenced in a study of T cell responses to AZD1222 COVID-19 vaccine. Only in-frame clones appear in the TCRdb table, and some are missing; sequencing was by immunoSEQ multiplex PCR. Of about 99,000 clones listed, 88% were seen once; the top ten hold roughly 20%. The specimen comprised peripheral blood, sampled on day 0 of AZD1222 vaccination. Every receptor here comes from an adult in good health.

The CDR3: CASSYRDGGYEQYF. CDR3 DNA: TGTGCCAGCAGTTATCGAGACGGAGGCTACGAGCAGTACTTC. The chain has TRBV6-5 and TRBJ2-7; a possible D gene is TRBD2 (5 bases). CDR1 and CDR2 (germline): MNHEY, SVGAGI. The germline V and J ends were trimmed by 3 bases and 3 bases, with 12 bases remaining between them. CDR3 length: 14 residues.

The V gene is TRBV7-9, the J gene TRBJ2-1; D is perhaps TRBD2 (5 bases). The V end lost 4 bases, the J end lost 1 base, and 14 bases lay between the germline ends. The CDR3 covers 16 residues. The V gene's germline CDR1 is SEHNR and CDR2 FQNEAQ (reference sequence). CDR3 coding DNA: TGTGCCAGCAGCTCAGAGGAGGCTGTGTCCTACAATGAGCAGTTCTTC. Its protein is CASSSEEAVSYNEQFF.

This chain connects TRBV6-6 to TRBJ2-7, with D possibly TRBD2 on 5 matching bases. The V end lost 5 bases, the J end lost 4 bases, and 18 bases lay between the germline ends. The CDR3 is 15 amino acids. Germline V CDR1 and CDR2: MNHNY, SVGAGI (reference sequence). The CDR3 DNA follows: TGTGCCAGCAGTACAATATTTGCGGGCGGTTACGAGCAGTACTTC. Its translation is CASSTIFAGGYEQYF.

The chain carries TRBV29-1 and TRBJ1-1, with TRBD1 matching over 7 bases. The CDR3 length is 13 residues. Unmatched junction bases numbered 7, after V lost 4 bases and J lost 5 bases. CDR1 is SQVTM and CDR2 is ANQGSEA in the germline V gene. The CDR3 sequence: CSVGSTGRTEAFF. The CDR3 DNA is TGCAGCGTTGGGTCGACAGGGAGGACTGAAGCTTTCTTT.

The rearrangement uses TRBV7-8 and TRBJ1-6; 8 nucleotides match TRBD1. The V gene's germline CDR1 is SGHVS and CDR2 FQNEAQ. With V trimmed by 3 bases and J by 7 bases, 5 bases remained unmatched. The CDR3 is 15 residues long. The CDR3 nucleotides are TGTGCCAGCAGCTTTTCTGACAGGGGAAATTCACCCCTCCACTTT. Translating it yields CASSFSDRGNSPLHF.

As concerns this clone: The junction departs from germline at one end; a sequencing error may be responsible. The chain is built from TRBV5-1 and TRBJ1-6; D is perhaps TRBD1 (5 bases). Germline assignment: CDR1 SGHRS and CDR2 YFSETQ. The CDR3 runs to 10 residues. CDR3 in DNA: TGCGCCAGCAGCTTGGTTGTCGGGGCCTTT. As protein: CASSLVVGAF.